These T cell receptor beta chains were read from a single sample in a study of a mutant IDH1 vaccine in newly diagnosed glioma. These receptors have no identified antigens. Clones were sequenced by immunoSEQ multiplex PCR, and TCRdb holds only the in-frame ones, with some missing. The sample lists around 29,000 clones, approximately 80% occurring once. Here the sequenced sample was PBMCs, taken from a glioma patient whose treatment included an IDH1 peptide vaccine. The receptors here all came from a woman between 18 and 29 years old with glioma. The CDR3 runs from the conserved cysteine through the conserved F or W. Each record gives: CDR3 length, V gene, J gene, CDR3 protein.

16	TRBV18	TRBJ1-4	CASSPRGLTTNEKLFF
14	TRBV7-3	TRBJ2-1	CASQRDREGNEQFF
13	TRBV7-2	TRBJ1-5	CASSLDPFQPQHF
15	TRBV6-5	TRBJ2-1	CASRIGTASYNEQFF
15	TRBV7-2	TRBJ2-3	CASSPRGTSTDTQYF
12	TRBV6-5	TRBJ2-3	CASSTPTGTQYF
11	TRBV2	TRBJ2-3	CASTIGNTQYF
15	TRBV19	TRBJ2-1	CASSLAGGWSNEQFF
14	TRBV7-9	TRBJ1-2	CASSLGQVGYGYTF
14	TRBV27	TRBJ1-2	CASSFGLTGDGYTF
13	TRBV29-1	TRBJ1-1	CSVGGGPGTEAFF
15	TRBV15	TRBJ2-5	CATSRRGSGKETQYF
13	TRBV4-3	TRBJ1-2	CASSQADARVHTF
14	TRBV19	TRBJ1-2	CASRLGQSNYGYTF
13	TRBV19	TRBJ1-5	CASSIDRDQPQHF
8	TRBV29-1	TRBJ1-4	CTPLKLFF
16	TRBV19	TRBJ2-7	CASRRDGTGGHYEQYF
14	TRBV11-1	TRBJ2-2	CASSRDFNTGELFF
16	TRBV7-8	TRBJ2-2	CASSLAGQVVTGELFF
15	TRBV19	TRBJ2-1	CASRSSSGTVDEQFF
15	TRBV5-5	TRBJ2-3	CASRRLATATDTQYF
12	TRBV5-1	TRBJ2-5	CASTELGETQYF
15	TRBV11-2	TRBJ2-7	CASSLVIMDTYEQYF
15	TRBV7-2	TRBJ1-1	CASSSQGQGATEAFF
15	TRBV9	TRBJ2-1	CASSVARINWGEQFF
18	TRBV10-1	TRBJ2-6	CASSLNMIAQSRANVLTF
12	TRBV9	TRBJ1-1	CASSVGVTEAFF